This T cell receptor beta chain was retrieved from a study of T cell changes during pregnancy in multiple sclerosis. Trimming took off 2 bases at V and 3 bases at J, with 11 bases between the two ends. Germline CDR1 MNHEY, CDR2 SVGAGI. This CDR3 is 16 amino acids long. Measured with immunoSEQ multiplex PCR; TCRdb has only the in-frame clones, and not every one. The table records 75,000 to 90,000 clones, 91% of them present only once. The TCR comes from a female donor in good health, serving as a control in a pregnancy study. Some clones in this sample may be carry-over from other donors' samples. The sequencing used PBMCs, collected in the first trimester of pregnancy. The V and J genes are TRBV6-5 and TRBJ2-6; the D gene is possibly TRBD2 (5 bases). CDR3 nucleotide sequence: TGTGCCAGCAGTTACCGGGGAAGTAATGGGGCCAACGTCCTGACTTTC. This codes for CASSYRGSNGANVLTF.